This is a list of T cell receptor beta chains from one sample in a study of cytotoxic CD8 clonotypes in ibrutinib-treated CLL. Measured with immunoSEQ multiplex PCR; TCRdb has only the in-frame clones, and not every one. In the table there are tens of thousands of clones, roughly 65% of which are singletons. Material: PBMCs, obtained at disease progression, from a patient treated with ibrutinib. The origin of the receptors is a human donor with chronic lymphocytic leukemia. CDR3s leave out the opening cysteine and the closing phenylalanine or tryptophan.

V gene: TRBV11-3; J gene: TRBJ2-3; CDR3 protein: ASKTGTSTDTQY
V gene: TRBV6-1; J gene: TRBJ2-4; CDR3 protein: ASSASWEEAKNIQY
V gene: TRBV7-3; J gene: TRBJ2-7; CDR3 protein: ASSFGAPSYEQY
V gene: TRBV19; J gene: TRBJ1-4; CDR3 protein: ASSIARTGLEKLF
V gene: TRBV5-6; J gene: TRBJ1-2; CDR3 protein: ASSLAGGPSYGYT
V gene: TRBV11-2; J gene: TRBJ1-3; CDR3 protein: ASSLGTGSGNTIY
V gene: TRBV30; J gene: TRBJ1-5; CDR3 protein: AWRSGDNQPQH
V gene: TRBV11-2; J gene: TRBJ2-7; CDR3 protein: ASSYIQGQGQY
V gene: TRBV7-3; J gene: TRBJ2-1; CDR3 protein: ASSLGSIGLDNEQF
V gene: TRBV28; J gene: TRBJ2-3; CDR3 protein: ASSLGLAGVSDTQY
V gene: TRBV7-6; J gene: TRBJ2-2; CDR3 protein: ASSLAPGFDTGELF
V gene: TRBV2; J gene: TRBJ2-1; CDR3 protein: ASSEADRDEQF
V gene: TRBV6-4; J gene: TRBJ1-5; CDR3 protein: ASSPRGNQPQH
V gene: TRBV19; J gene: TRBJ2-2; CDR3 protein: ASKSGTSGRAGELF
V gene: TRBV5-4; J gene: TRBJ2-7; CDR3 protein: ASSSGTSGRAKGAEQY
V gene: TRBV7-2; J gene: TRBJ2-6; CDR3 protein: ASSSPVGQGRPGANVLT
V gene: TRBV5-5; J gene: TRBJ2-7; CDR3 protein: ASSSHRTAYEQY
V gene: TRBV9; J gene: TRBJ1-1; CDR3 protein: ASSVAQGNTEAF
V gene: TRBV7-9; J gene: TRBJ2-7; CDR3 protein: ASSSPPGQGNYEQY
V gene: TRBV2; J gene: TRBJ1-1; CDR3 protein: ASSDGGRDIEAF
V gene: TRBV2; J gene: TRBJ2-4; CDR3 protein: ASSEATVAKNIQY
V gene: TRBV19; J gene: TRBJ1-2; CDR3 protein: ASSSGTGGLGYT
V gene: TRBV5-1; J gene: TRBJ2-3; CDR3 protein: ASSYLTSGGVTQY
V gene: TRBV5-8; J gene: TRBJ2-3; CDR3 protein: ASSLLGSFTDTQY
V gene: TRBV7-3; J gene: TRBJ2-3; CDR3 protein: ASSLSSGSTDTQY
V gene: TRBV29-1; J gene: TRBJ2-2; CDR3 protein: SVVPELTGELF
V gene: TRBV28; J gene: TRBJ2-3; CDR3 protein: ASSLVDSTDTQY
V gene: TRBV27; J gene: TRBJ2-3; CDR3 protein: ASSTSASGTTDTQY
V gene: TRBV11-1; J gene: TRBJ2-7; CDR3 protein: ASSQSGLVAYEQY
V gene: TRBV4-2; J gene: TRBJ1-1; CDR3 protein: ASSQEVARVDTEAF
V gene: TRBV18; J gene: TRBJ2-7; CDR3 protein: ASSPPNPYEQY
V gene: TRBV27; J gene: TRBJ2-3; CDR3 protein: ASSQLTSGRGGTQY
V gene: TRBV7-2; J gene: TRBJ2-1; CDR3 protein: ASSVAGTTPEQF
V gene: TRBV6-5; J gene: TRBJ1-4; CDR3 protein: ASSYSRIGGEKLF
V gene: TRBV12-5; J gene: TRBJ2-1; CDR3 protein: ASDIAGVFYNEQF
V gene: TRBV15; J gene: TRBJ2-3; CDR3 protein: ATMAGAGDTQY
V gene: TRBV4-1; J gene: TRBJ2-7; CDR3 protein: ASSPGGGRSYEQY
V gene: TRBV19; J gene: TRBJ2-7; CDR3 protein: ASSRNPWQPRDEQY
V gene: TRBV19; J gene: TRBJ1-1; CDR3 protein: ASSVWDRATEAF
V gene: TRBV14; J gene: TRBJ1-2; CDR3 protein: ASSQELRLGYT
V gene: TRBV19; J gene: TRBJ2-7; CDR3 protein: ASSVRQGLNYEQY
V gene: TRBV5-1; J gene: TRBJ1-2; CDR3 protein: ASSFETAYGYT
V gene: TRBV5-1; J gene: TRBJ2-7; CDR3 protein: ASSPPPSENAHEQY
V gene: TRBV11-3; J gene: TRBJ2-7; CDR3 protein: ASSPLSGPYEQY
V gene: TRBV9; J gene: TRBJ1-2; CDR3 protein: ASSIQGQPYGYT
V gene: TRBV7-2; J gene: TRBJ1-5; CDR3 protein: ASSPRGYSNQPQH
V gene: TRBV9; J gene: TRBJ2-2; CDR3 protein: ASSVAVGTGELF
V gene: TRBV30; J gene: TRBJ1-1; CDR3 protein: AWKARLNTEAF
V gene: TRBV12-5; J gene: TRBJ2-2; CDR3 protein: ASGTTGQENTGELF
V gene: TRBV7-2; J gene: TRBJ2-7; CDR3 protein: ASSIDTGGDEQY
V gene: TRBV4-2; J gene: TRBJ2-7; CDR3 protein: ASSQAAGVGGYEQY
V gene: TRBV27; J gene: TRBJ2-5; CDR3 protein: ASSQTTGGWETQY
V gene: TRBV7-9; J gene: TRBJ1-5; CDR3 protein: ASSLEGAGQPQH
V gene: TRBV6-5; J gene: TRBJ2-2; CDR3 protein: ASSYRDFGAGELF
V gene: TRBV19; J gene: TRBJ2-7; CDR3 protein: ASSTQFSYEQY